The T cell receptor beta chain under discussion was sequenced for a study of response to subunit inactivated influenza vaccine. Study outcomes and limitations: Authors suggested seasonal influenza vaccinations each recruit few new T cells.

TCRdb re-analysed the RT-PCR reads in MiXCR, keeping a single row per CDR3 protein. The table records hundreds of thousands of distinct CDR3 sequences, 10% to 15% of them present only once. Germline CDR1 reads SEHNR; CDR2 reads FQNEAQ (reference sequence). V lost 10 bases to trimming and J lost 2 bases; unmatched junction nucleotides: 11. The CDR3 extends over 14 amino acids. Of note for this clonotype: Its matching antigen is unknown.

This sequence joins TRBV7-9 and TRBJ2-7, with 7 bases fitting TRBD1. The specimen was PBMCs from blood, collected on the day of vaccination. The receptor comes from a man over 45 who received an inactivated influenza vaccine. The CDR3 loop reads CAIRHNRGPYEQYF. CDR3 bases: TGTGCCATCCGACACAACAGGGGACCCTACGAGCAGTACTTC.